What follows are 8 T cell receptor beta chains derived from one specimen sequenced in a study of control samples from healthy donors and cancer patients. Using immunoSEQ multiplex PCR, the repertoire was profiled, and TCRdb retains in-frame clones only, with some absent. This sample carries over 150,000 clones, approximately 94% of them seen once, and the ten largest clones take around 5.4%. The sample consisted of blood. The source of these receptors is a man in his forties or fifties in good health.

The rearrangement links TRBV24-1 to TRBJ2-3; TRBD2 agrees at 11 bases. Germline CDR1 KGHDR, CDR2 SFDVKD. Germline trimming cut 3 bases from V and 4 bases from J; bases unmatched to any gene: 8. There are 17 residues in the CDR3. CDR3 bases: TGTGCCACCAGTGATCCCCCTAGCGGGGGGAAACCAGATACGCAGTATTTT. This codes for CATSDPPSGGKPDTQYF.

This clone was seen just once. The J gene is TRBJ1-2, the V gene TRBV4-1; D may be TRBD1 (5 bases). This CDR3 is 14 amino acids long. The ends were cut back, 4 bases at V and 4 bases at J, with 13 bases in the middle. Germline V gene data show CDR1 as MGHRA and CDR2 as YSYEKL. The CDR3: CASSLSTESYGYTF. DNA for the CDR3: TGCGCCAGCAGCCTTTCGACAGAATCCTATGGCTACACCTTC.

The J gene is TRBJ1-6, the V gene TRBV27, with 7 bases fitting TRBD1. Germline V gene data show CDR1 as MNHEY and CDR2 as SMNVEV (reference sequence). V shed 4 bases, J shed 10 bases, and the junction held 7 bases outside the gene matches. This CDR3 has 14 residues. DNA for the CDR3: TGTGCCAGCAGTTGGGACAGCCCTAGGTCACCCCTCCACTTT. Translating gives CASSWDSPRSPLHF.

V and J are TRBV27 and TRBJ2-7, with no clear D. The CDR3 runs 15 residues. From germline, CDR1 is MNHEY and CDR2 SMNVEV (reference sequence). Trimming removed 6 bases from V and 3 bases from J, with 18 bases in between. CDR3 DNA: TGTGCCAGCAGCCCAATCGGTGGACGCGACTACGAGCAGTACTTC. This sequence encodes CASSPIGGRDYEQYF.

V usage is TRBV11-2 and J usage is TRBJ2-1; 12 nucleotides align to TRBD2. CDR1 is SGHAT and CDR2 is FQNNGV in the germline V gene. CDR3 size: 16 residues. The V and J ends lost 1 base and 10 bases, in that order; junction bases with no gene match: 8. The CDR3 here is CASSLASGGASGEQFF. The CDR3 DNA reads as TGTGCCAGCAGCTTAGCTAGCGGGGGGGCATCAGGGGAGCAGTTCTTC. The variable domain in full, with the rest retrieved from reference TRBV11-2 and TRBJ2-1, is EAGVAQSPRYKIIEKRQSVAFWCNPISGHATLYWYQQILGQGPKLLIQFQNNGVVDDSQLPKDRFSAERLKGVDSTLKIQPAKLEDSAVYLCASSLASGGASGEQFFGPGTRLTVL.

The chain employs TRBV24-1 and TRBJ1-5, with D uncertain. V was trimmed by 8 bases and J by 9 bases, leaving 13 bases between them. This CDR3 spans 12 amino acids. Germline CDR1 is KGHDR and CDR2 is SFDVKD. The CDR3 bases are TGTGCCACCAACGCACCAGGAGGGCCCCAGCATTTT. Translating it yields CATNAPGGPQHF.

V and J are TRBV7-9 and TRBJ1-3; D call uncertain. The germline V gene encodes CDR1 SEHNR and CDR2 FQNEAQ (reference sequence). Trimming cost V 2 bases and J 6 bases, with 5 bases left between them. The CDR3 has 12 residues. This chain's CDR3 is CASSLQANTIYF. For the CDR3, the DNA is TGTGCCAGCAGCTTACAAGCAAACACCATATATTTT.

CDR3 DNA sequence: TGTGCCAGCAACCTCGGACAGGGGAACCAGCCCCAGCATTTT. It specifies CASNLGQGNQPQHF. The V and J genes are TRBV2 and TRBJ1-5, with TRBD1 matching 9 bases. V dropped 7 bases and J dropped 7; count of bases not matched to a gene: 8. In germline, CDR1 is SNHLY, CDR2 FYNNEI. The CDR3 runs 14 residues.